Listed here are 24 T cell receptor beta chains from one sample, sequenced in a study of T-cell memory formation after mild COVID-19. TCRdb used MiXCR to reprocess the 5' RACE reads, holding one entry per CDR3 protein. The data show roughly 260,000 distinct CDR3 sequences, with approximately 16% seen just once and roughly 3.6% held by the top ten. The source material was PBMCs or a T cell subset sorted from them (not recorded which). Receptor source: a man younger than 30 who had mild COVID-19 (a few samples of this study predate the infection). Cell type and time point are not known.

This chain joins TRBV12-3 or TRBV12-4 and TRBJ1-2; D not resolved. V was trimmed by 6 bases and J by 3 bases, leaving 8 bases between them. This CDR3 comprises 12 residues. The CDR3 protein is CASSHIDYGYTF. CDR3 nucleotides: TGTGCCAGCAGCCACATCGACTATGGCTACACCTTC.

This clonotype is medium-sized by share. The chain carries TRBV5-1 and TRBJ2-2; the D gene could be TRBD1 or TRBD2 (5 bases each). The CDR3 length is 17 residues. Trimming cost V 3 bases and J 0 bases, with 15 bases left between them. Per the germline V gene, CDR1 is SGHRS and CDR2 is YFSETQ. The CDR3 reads CASSSNGANANTGELFF. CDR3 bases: TGCGCCAGCAGCTCGAACGGGGCTAACGCGAACACCGGGGAGCTGTTTTTT.

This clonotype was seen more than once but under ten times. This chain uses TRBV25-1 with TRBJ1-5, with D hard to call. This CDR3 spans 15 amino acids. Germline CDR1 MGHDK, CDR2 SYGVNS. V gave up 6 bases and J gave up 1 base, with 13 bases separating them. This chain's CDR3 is CASSPGEHSNQPQHF. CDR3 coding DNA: TGTGCCAGCAGCCCCGGGGAGCACAGCAATCAGCCCCAGCATTTT.

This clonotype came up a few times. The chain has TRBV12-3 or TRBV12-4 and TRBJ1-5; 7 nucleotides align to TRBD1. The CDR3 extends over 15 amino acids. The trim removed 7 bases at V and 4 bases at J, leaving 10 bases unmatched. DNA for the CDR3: TGTGCCAGCACCATAGATGGGACAGCGAATCAGCCCCAGCATTTT. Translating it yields CASTIDGTANQPQHF.

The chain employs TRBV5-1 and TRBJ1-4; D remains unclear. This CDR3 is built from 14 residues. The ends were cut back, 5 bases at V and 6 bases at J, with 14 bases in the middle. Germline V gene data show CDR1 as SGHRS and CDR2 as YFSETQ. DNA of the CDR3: TGCGCCAGCAGGGAACAGCCGTCGGATGAAAAACTGTTTTTT. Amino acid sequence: CASREQPSDEKLFF. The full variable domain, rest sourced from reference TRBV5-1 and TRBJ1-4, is KAGVTQTPRYLIKTRGQQVTLSCSPISGHRSVSWYQQTPGQGLQFLFEYFSETQRNKGNFPGRFSGRQFSNSRSEMNVSTLELGDSALYLCASREQPSDEKLFFGSGTQLSVL.

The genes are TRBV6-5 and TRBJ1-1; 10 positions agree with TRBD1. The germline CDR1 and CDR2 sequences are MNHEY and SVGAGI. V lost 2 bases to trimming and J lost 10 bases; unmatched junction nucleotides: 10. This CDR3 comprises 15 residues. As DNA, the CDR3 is TGTGCCAGCAGTTACCCAGGACAGGGGGGCTCTGGAGCTTTCTTT. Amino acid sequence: CASSYPGQGGSGAFF.

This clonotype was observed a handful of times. This CDR3 reads CASTKGQGDTQYF. DNA for the CDR3: TGTGCCAGCACCAAGGGACAGGGGGATACGCAGTATTTT. This rearrangement joins TRBV12-3 or TRBV12-4 to TRBJ2-3; TRBD1 matches at 10 bases. The CDR3 contains 13 residues. J gave up 6 bases and V 7 bases, and 4 bases lay outside the gene matches.

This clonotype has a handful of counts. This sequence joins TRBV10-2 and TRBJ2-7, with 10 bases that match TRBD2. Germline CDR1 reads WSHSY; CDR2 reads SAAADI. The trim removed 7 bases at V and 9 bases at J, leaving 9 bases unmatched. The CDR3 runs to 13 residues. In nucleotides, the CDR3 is TGCGCCAGCACAACTAGCGGGGAGAGAACGCAGTACTTC. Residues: CASTTSGERTQYF.

CDR3 in DNA: TGCAGTGCTAGAGATCCATGGGCAACGAGAGAAAAACTGTTTTTT. Its protein product is CSARDPWATREKLFF. This chain joins TRBV20-1 and TRBJ1-4; D gene unclear. V was pared by 0 bases and J by 8 bases, with 16 bases between. Germline V gives CDR1 DFQATT, CDR2 SNEGSKA (reference sequence). CDR3 length: 15 residues.

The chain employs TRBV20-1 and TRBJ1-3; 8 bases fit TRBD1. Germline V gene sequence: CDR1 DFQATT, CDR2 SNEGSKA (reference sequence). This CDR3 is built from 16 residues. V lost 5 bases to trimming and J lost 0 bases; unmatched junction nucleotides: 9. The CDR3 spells CSAASSGTGSGNTIYF. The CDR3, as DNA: TGCAGTGCTGCCTCCTCCGGGACAGGCTCTGGAAACACCATATATTTT.

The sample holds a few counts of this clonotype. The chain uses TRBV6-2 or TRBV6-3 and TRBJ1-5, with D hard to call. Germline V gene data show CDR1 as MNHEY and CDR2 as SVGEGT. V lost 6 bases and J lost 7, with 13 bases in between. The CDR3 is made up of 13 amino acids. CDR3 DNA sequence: TGTGCCAGCAGCGAGTGGGCCGAGCAGCCCCAGCATTTT. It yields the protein CASSEWAEQPQHF.

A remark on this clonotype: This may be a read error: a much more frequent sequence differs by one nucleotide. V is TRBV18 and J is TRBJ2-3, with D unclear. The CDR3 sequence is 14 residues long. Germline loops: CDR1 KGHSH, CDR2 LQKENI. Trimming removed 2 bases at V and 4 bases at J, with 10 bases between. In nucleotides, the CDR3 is TGTGCCAGCTCACCAGTAAGGAGCTCAGATACGCAGTATTTT. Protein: CASSPVRSSDTQYF.

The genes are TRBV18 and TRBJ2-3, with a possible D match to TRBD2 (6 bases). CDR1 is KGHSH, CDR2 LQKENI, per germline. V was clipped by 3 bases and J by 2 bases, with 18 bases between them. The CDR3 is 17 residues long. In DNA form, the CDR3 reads TGTGCCAGCTCACCCCGGACGGGCGGGGATCACACAGATACGCAGTATTTT. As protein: CASSPRTGGDHTDTQYF.

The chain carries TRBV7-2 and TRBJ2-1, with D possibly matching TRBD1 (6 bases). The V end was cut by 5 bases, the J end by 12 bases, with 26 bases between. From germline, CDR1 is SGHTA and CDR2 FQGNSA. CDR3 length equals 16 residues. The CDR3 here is CASSLRTGSSPPAQFF. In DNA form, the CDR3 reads TGTGCCAGCAGCCTCCGAACAGGGTCCTCCCCTCCGGCGCAGTTCTTC. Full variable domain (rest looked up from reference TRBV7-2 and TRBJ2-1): GAGVSQSPSNKVTEKGKDVELRCDPISGHTALYWYRQSLGQGLEFLIYFQGNSAPDKSGLPSDRFSAERTGGSVSTLTIQRTQQEDSAVYLCASSLRTGSSPPAQFFGPGTRLTVL.

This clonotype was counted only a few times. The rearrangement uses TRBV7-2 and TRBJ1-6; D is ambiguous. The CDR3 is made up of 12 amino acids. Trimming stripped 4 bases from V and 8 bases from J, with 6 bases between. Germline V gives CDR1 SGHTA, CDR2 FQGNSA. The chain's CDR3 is CASSSPHSPLHF. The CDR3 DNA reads TGTGCCAGCAGCTCCCCTCATTCACCCCTCCACTTT.

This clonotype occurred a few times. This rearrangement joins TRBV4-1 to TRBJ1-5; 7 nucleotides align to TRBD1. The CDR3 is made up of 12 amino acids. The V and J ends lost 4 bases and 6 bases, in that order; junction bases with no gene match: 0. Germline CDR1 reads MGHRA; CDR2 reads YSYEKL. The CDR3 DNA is TGCGCCAGCAGCCCAGGGGGTCAGCCCCAGCATTTT. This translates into CASSPGGQPQHF.

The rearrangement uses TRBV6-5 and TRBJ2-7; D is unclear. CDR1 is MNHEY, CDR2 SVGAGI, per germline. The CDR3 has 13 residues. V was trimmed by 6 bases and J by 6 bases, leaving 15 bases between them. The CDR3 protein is CASSNHLIGEQYF. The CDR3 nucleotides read TGTGCCAGCAGCAACCACTTAATCGGCGAGCAGTACTTC.

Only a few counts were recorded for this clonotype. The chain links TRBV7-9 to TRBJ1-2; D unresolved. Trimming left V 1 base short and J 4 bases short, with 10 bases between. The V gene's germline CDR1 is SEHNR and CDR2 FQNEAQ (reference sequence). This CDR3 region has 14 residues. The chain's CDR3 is CASSLVQDGYGYTF. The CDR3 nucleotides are TGTGCCAGCAGCTTAGTTCAGGATGGCTATGGCTACACCTTC.

CDR3 protein: CASSIVNGGREQFF. In nucleotides, the CDR3 is TGTGCCAGTAGTATTGTCAACGGCGGGCGTGAGCAGTTCTTC. V is TRBV19 and J is TRBJ2-1; D is possibly TRBD2 (5 bases). Germline values: CDR1 LNHDA, CDR2 SQIVND (reference sequence). The germline V and J ends were trimmed by 3 bases and 9 bases, with 15 bases remaining between them. This CDR3 has 14 residues.

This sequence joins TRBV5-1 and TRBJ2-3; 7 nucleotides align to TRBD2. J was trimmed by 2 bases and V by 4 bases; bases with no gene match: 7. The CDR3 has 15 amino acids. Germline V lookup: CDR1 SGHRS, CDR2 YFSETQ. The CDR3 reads CASSLSGEYTDTQYF. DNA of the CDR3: TGCGCCAGCAGCCTGAGCGGGGAATACACAGATACGCAGTATTTT.

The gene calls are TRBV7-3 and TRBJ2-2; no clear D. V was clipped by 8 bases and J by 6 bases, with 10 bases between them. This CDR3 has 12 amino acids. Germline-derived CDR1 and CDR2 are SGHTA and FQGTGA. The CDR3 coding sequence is TGTGCCAGCGCCGAAAGGCCCGGGGAGCTGTTTTTT. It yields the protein CASAERPGELFF.

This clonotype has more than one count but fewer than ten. CDR3 DNA sequence: TGTGCCAGCAGCCTGGGGCACTACGAGCAGTACGTC. Its protein product is CASSLGHYEQYV. V and J are TRBV28 and TRBJ2-7; tentatively, D is TRBD1 (5 bases). The germline gives CDR1 MDHEN, CDR2 SYDVKM. This CDR3 region has 12 residues. The V and J ends lost 6 bases and 3 bases respectively, with 9 bases between them.

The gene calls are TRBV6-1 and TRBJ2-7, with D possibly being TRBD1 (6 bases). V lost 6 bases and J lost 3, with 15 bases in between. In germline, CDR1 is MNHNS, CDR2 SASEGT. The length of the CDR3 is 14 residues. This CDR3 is CASRAGTRYYEQYV. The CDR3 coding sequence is TGTGCCAGCAGAGCCGGGACAAGGTACTACGAGCAGTACGTC.

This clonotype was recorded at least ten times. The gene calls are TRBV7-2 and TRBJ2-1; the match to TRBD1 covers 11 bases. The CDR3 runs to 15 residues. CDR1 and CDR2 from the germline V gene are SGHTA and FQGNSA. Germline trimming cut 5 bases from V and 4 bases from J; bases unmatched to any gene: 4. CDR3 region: CASSPRDRGYNEQFF. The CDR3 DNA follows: TGTGCCAGCAGCCCCCGGGACAGGGGGTACAATGAGCAGTTCTTC.